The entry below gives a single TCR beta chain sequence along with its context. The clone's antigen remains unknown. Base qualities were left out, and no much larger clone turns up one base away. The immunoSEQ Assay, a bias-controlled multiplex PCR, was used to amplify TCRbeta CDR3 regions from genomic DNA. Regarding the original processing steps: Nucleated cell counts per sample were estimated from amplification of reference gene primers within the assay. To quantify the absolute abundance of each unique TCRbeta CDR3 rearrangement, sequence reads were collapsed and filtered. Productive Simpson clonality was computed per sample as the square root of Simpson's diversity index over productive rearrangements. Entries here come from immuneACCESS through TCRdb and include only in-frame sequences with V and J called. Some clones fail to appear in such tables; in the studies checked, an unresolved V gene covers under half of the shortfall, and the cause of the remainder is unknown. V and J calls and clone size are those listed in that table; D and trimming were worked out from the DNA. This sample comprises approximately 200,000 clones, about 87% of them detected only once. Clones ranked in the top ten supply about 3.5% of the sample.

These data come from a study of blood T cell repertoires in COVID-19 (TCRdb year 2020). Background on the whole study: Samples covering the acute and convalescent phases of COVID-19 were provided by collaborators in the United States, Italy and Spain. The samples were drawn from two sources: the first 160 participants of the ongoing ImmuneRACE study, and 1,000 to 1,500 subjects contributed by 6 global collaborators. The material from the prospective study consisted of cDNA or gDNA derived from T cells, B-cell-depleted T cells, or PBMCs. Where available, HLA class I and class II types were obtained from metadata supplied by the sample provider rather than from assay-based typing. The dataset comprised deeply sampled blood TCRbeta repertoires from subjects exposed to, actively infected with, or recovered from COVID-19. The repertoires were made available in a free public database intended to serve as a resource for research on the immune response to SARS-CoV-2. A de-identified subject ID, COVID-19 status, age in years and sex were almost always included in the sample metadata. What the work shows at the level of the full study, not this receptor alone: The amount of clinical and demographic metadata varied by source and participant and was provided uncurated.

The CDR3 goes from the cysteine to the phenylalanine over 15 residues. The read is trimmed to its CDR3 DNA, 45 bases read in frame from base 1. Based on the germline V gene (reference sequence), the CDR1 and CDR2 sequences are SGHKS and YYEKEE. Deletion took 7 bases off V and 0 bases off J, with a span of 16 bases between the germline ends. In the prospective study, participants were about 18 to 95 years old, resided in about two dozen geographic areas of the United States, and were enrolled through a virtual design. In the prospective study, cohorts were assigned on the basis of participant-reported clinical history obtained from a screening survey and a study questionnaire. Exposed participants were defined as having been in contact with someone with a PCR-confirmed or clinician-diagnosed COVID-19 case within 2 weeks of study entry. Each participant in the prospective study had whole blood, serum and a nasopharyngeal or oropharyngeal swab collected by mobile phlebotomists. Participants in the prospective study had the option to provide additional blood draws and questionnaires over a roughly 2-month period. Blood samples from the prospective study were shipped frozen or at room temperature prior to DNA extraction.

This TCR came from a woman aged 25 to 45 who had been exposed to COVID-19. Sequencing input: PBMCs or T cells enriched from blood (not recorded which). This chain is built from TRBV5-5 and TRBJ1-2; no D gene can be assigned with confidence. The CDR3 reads CASEGVGLANYGYTF. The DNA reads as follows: TGTGCCAGCGAAGGCGTTGGGCTCGCTAACTATGGCTACACCTTC.